The rows below give T cell receptor beta chains drawn from one sample of a study of blood T cell repertoires in COVID-19. Data came from immunoSEQ multiplex PCR; TCRdb stores just in-frame clones and leaves some out. This table has 28,000 or so clones, about 88% appearing once. Sequenced: peripheral blood. The receptors come from a woman in her forties or fifties with active COVID-19. Both conserved end residues are part of each CDR3. The D gene is left open where the match is weak. Where a row states a size, it is once, few, many or the class of an expanded clone; other rows omit it.

j_gene | v_gene | abundance | d_gene | CDR3nt | CDR3aa
TRBJ2-5 | TRBV24-1 | NA | TRBD1 | TGTGCCACCAGTGATAAGACAGGGATGGGGGAGACCCAGTACTTC | CATSDKTGMGETQYF
TRBJ2-5 | TRBV27 | NA | NA | TGTGCCAGCAGTTTGGGGCACCAAGAGACCCAGTACTTC | CASSLGHQETQYF
TRBJ2-1 | TRBV5-4 | NA | TRBD2 | TGTGCCAGCAGCGGGACTAGCGCCTCAGATGAGCAGTTCTTC | CASSGTSASDEQFF
TRBJ1-1 | TRBV28 | NA | NA | TGTGCCAGCAGTTTGCCAGGGAGGGGGACTGAAGCTTTCTTT | CASSLPGRGTEAFF
TRBJ2-7 | TRBV5-8 | NA | TRBD1 | TGTGCCAGCAGCGGCGCCGGGACAGTGGTCGAGCAGTACTTC | CASSGAGTVVEQYF
TRBJ1-1 | TRBV3-1/TRBV3-2 | NA | NA | TGTGCCAGCAGCCAAGCGCGGCGGGGTGAAGCTTTCTTT | CASSQARRGEAFF
TRBJ2-7 | TRBV6-1 | few | TRBD2 | TGTGCCAGCAGTGGGGGATTAGCGGGAGGGTTCTACGAGCAGTACTTC | CASSGGLAGGFYEQYF
TRBJ1-1 | TRBV28 | NA | NA | TGTGCCAGCCAAACAGGGACGAACACTGAAGCTTTCTTT | CASQTGTNTEAFF
TRBJ2-7 | TRBV3-1/TRBV3-2 | few | NA | TGTGCCAGCAGCACCCTACCTCACTCTTCCTACGAGCAGTACTTC | CASSTLPHSSYEQYF
TRBJ2-7 | TRBV27 | NA | NA | TGTGCCAGCAGATCAGGGAGGTACGAGCAGTACTTC | CASRSGRYEQYF
TRBJ2-2 | TRBV2 | NA | TRBD2 | TGTGCCAGCAGTCCACTAGCGGGAGGGCCGGTGGCCGGGGAGCTGTTTTTT | CASSPLAGGPVAGELFF
TRBJ1-5 | TRBV6-5 | NA | TRBD1 | TGTGCCAGCAGCTCGGACAGGGCAAATCAGCCCCAGCATTTT | CASSSDRANQPQHF
TRBJ2-1 | TRBV6-5 | NA | TRBD1 | TGTGCCAGCAGTTTCAGGGGGCTCAATGAGCAGTTCTTC | CASSFRGLNEQFF
TRBJ2-5 | TRBV28 | NA | NA | TGTGCCGTTCGGGAGTTGGAGACCCAGTACTTC | CAVRELETQYF
TRBJ2-1 | TRBV6-6 | NA | NA | TGTGCCAGCAGTTACTTAACTAGTTCCGAGCAGTTCTTC | CASSYLTSSEQFF
TRBJ1-4 | TRBV4-2 | NA | NA | TGTGCCAGCAGCCAAGACCCAAACAATCGTCTGTTTTTT | CASSQDPNNRLFF
TRBJ1-1 | TRBV5-1 | NA | NA | TGCGCCAGCAGCCCCCGGACAGCCGTCACTGAAGCTTTCTTT | CASSPRTAVTEAFF
TRBJ1-1 | TRBV7-3 | once | TRBD1 | TGTGCCAGCAGTCCCTCAGGGGGCCGGGCTGAAGCTTTCTTT | CASSPSGGRAEAFF
TRBJ1-5 | TRBV19 | NA | NA | TGTGCCAGTAGTATGCTACAGGGTGCTAATCAGCCCCAGCATTTT | CASSMLQGANQPQHF
TRBJ2-2 | TRBV5-4 | few | NA | TGTGCCAGCAGCTCCGGGGGAGTCCTATTGGACGGGGAGCTGTTTTTT | CASSSGGVLLDGELFF
TRBJ2-7 | TRBV27 | medium-sized | NA | TGTGCCAGCAGTTTCCACTACGAGCAGTACTTC | CASSFHYEQYF
TRBJ2-2 | TRBV7-9 | NA | NA | TGTGCCAGCAGCTTACGTACCGGGGAGCTGTTTTTT | CASSLRTGELFF
TRBJ1-2 | TRBV5-1 | NA | TRBD1 | TGCGCCAGCAGCCCCACAGGGGGCGACTATGGCTACACCTTC | CASSPTGGDYGYTF
TRBJ1-5 | TRBV9 | NA | NA | TGTGCCAGCACCCCAGGACTGGAATTCAATCAGCCCCAGCATTTT | CASTPGLEFNQPQHF
TRBJ2-2 | TRBV9 | NA | TRBD2 | TGTGCCAGCAGCACTAGCGGGAATATCGGGGAGCTGTTTTTT | CASSTSGNIGELFF
TRBJ1-1 | TRBV5-1 | NA | NA | TGCGCCAGCAGCCGGGGGGTGTCCACTGAAGCTTTCTTT | CASSRGVSTEAFF
TRBJ1-3 | TRBV9 | NA | NA | TGTGCCAGCAGCGCCATAATGGGGGGCTCTGGAAACACCATATATTTT | CASSAIMGGSGNTIYF
TRBJ1-1 | TRBV29-1 | once | NA | TGCAGCGTTGGTGGGGCGGGGGACATGAACACTGAAGCTTTCTTT | CSVGGAGDMNTEAFF
TRBJ2-5 | TRBV5-1 | NA | TRBD2 | TGCGCCAGCAGCTTCGGGGGGACGCCTGCCAAAGAGACCCAGTACTTC | CASSFGGTPAKETQYF
TRBJ1-2 | TRBV7-6 | NA | TRBD1 | TGTGCCAGCAGCTCGCTACAGGGGGCTCTTGGCTACACCTTC | CASSSLQGALGYTF
TRBJ2-1 | TRBV25-1 | NA | TRBD2 | TGTGCCAGCAGTGAATCCCCGGGAGGTGTCAATGAGCAGTTCTTC | CASSESPGGVNEQFF
TRBJ2-1 | TRBV27 | NA | NA | TGTGCCAGCAGTTTGGCGGAGAGCTCCTACAATGAGCAGTTCTTC | CASSLAESSYNEQFF
TRBJ1-5 | TRBV14 | NA | NA | TGTGCCAGCAGCCAATGGGGCCTAAATCAGCCCCAGCATTTT | CASSQWGLNQPQHF
TRBJ2-3 | TRBV9 | NA | TRBD2 | TGTGCCAGCAGCGTAGCTGGGGCGGGAGGGCCGGCAGATACGCAGTATTTT | CASSVAGAGGPADTQYF
TRBJ2-1 | TRBV5-1 | NA | TRBD2 | TGCGCCAGCAGCTTGGGGACTAGCTCCTACAATGAGCAGTTCTTC | CASSLGTSSYNEQFF
TRBJ1-5 | TRBV10-2 | NA | NA | TGCGCCAGCAGTGAGTCTCCAGGTAATCAGCCCCAGCATTTT | CASSESPGNQPQHF
TRBJ1-1 | TRBV5-4 | few | TRBD1 | TGTGCCAGCAGCTTGGACGGACAGGGCGAAGCTTTCTTT | CASSLDGQGEAFF
TRBJ2-7 | TRBV23-1 | NA | NA | TGCGCCAGCAGTCAATCGCCTCCGACACCCTACGAGCAGTACTTC | CASSQSPPTPYEQYF
TRBJ2-7 | TRBV5-1 | NA | NA | TGCGCCAGCAGCTTGGGGGACCAAACAGGGCCCGAGCAGTACTTC | CASSLGDQTGPEQYF
TRBJ2-7 | TRBV19 | NA | TRBD2 | TGTGCCAGTAGTATCGGTAGCGGGAGCACCTACGAGCAGTACTTC | CASSIGSGSTYEQYF
TRBJ1-1 | TRBV28 | NA | NA | TGTGCCAGCCCCCCGCGCCAGGGAGGGGCAAATGAAGCTTTCTTT | CASPPRQGGANEAFF
TRBJ1-1 | TRBV12-3/TRBV12-4 | NA | NA | TGTGCCAGCAGTGTTGGGAGGAGCAGGGCTTTCTTT | CASSVGRSRAFF
TRBJ1-1 | TRBV2 | NA | TRBD1 | TGTGCCAGCAGTGATCGTGACAGGGCACTGAACACTGAAGCTTTCTTT | CASSDRDRALNTEAFF
TRBJ2-1 | TRBV9 | NA | TRBD2 | TGTGCCAGCAGCGTATCAGGGACTAGCGATTACAATGAGCAGTTCTTC | CASSVSGTSDYNEQFF
TRBJ2-3 | TRBV6-5 | NA | TRBD2 | TGTGCCAGCAGCCGGACTAGCGGGAGCACAGATACGCAGTATTTT | CASSRTSGSTDTQYF
TRBJ2-1 | TRBV18 | NA | NA | TGTGCCAGCTCACCACGGCAGACAGGCAATGAGCAGTTCTTC | CASSPRQTGNEQFF
TRBJ2-7 | TRBV7-3 | NA | TRBD2 | TGTGCCGGGGCTAGCGGGAGTTTCAACGAGCAGTACTTC | CAGASGSFNEQYF
TRBJ2-1 | TRBV3-1/TRBV3-2 | NA | TRBD2 | TGTGCCAGCAGCCAAAAGACTAGCGGGAGTCCCTACAATGAGCAGTTCTTC | CASSQKTSGSPYNEQFF
TRBJ2-7 | TRBV19 | NA | NA | TGTGCCAGTAGTATAGGGTGGCGGGGCATCTACGAGCAGTACTTC | CASSIGWRGIYEQYF
TRBJ2-1 | TRBV7-9 | NA | TRBD2 | TGTGCCAGCAGCCCCGGGGGGGGAGGATACAATGAGCAGTTCTTC | CASSPGGGGYNEQFF
TRBJ2-5 | TRBV15 | NA | TRBD2 | TGTGCCACCAGCACCCCTAGCGGGATTGAGACCCAGTACTTC | CATSTPSGIETQYF
TRBJ2-2 | TRBV18 | NA | TRBD2 | TGTGCCAGCTCACCACAGCGGGGATCCAACACCGGGGAGCTGTTTTTT | CASSPQRGSNTGELFF
TRBJ1-1 | TRBV28 | once | NA | TGTGCCAGCACTGAGGTGGGGGGAACTGAAGCTTTCTTT | CASTEVGGTEAFF